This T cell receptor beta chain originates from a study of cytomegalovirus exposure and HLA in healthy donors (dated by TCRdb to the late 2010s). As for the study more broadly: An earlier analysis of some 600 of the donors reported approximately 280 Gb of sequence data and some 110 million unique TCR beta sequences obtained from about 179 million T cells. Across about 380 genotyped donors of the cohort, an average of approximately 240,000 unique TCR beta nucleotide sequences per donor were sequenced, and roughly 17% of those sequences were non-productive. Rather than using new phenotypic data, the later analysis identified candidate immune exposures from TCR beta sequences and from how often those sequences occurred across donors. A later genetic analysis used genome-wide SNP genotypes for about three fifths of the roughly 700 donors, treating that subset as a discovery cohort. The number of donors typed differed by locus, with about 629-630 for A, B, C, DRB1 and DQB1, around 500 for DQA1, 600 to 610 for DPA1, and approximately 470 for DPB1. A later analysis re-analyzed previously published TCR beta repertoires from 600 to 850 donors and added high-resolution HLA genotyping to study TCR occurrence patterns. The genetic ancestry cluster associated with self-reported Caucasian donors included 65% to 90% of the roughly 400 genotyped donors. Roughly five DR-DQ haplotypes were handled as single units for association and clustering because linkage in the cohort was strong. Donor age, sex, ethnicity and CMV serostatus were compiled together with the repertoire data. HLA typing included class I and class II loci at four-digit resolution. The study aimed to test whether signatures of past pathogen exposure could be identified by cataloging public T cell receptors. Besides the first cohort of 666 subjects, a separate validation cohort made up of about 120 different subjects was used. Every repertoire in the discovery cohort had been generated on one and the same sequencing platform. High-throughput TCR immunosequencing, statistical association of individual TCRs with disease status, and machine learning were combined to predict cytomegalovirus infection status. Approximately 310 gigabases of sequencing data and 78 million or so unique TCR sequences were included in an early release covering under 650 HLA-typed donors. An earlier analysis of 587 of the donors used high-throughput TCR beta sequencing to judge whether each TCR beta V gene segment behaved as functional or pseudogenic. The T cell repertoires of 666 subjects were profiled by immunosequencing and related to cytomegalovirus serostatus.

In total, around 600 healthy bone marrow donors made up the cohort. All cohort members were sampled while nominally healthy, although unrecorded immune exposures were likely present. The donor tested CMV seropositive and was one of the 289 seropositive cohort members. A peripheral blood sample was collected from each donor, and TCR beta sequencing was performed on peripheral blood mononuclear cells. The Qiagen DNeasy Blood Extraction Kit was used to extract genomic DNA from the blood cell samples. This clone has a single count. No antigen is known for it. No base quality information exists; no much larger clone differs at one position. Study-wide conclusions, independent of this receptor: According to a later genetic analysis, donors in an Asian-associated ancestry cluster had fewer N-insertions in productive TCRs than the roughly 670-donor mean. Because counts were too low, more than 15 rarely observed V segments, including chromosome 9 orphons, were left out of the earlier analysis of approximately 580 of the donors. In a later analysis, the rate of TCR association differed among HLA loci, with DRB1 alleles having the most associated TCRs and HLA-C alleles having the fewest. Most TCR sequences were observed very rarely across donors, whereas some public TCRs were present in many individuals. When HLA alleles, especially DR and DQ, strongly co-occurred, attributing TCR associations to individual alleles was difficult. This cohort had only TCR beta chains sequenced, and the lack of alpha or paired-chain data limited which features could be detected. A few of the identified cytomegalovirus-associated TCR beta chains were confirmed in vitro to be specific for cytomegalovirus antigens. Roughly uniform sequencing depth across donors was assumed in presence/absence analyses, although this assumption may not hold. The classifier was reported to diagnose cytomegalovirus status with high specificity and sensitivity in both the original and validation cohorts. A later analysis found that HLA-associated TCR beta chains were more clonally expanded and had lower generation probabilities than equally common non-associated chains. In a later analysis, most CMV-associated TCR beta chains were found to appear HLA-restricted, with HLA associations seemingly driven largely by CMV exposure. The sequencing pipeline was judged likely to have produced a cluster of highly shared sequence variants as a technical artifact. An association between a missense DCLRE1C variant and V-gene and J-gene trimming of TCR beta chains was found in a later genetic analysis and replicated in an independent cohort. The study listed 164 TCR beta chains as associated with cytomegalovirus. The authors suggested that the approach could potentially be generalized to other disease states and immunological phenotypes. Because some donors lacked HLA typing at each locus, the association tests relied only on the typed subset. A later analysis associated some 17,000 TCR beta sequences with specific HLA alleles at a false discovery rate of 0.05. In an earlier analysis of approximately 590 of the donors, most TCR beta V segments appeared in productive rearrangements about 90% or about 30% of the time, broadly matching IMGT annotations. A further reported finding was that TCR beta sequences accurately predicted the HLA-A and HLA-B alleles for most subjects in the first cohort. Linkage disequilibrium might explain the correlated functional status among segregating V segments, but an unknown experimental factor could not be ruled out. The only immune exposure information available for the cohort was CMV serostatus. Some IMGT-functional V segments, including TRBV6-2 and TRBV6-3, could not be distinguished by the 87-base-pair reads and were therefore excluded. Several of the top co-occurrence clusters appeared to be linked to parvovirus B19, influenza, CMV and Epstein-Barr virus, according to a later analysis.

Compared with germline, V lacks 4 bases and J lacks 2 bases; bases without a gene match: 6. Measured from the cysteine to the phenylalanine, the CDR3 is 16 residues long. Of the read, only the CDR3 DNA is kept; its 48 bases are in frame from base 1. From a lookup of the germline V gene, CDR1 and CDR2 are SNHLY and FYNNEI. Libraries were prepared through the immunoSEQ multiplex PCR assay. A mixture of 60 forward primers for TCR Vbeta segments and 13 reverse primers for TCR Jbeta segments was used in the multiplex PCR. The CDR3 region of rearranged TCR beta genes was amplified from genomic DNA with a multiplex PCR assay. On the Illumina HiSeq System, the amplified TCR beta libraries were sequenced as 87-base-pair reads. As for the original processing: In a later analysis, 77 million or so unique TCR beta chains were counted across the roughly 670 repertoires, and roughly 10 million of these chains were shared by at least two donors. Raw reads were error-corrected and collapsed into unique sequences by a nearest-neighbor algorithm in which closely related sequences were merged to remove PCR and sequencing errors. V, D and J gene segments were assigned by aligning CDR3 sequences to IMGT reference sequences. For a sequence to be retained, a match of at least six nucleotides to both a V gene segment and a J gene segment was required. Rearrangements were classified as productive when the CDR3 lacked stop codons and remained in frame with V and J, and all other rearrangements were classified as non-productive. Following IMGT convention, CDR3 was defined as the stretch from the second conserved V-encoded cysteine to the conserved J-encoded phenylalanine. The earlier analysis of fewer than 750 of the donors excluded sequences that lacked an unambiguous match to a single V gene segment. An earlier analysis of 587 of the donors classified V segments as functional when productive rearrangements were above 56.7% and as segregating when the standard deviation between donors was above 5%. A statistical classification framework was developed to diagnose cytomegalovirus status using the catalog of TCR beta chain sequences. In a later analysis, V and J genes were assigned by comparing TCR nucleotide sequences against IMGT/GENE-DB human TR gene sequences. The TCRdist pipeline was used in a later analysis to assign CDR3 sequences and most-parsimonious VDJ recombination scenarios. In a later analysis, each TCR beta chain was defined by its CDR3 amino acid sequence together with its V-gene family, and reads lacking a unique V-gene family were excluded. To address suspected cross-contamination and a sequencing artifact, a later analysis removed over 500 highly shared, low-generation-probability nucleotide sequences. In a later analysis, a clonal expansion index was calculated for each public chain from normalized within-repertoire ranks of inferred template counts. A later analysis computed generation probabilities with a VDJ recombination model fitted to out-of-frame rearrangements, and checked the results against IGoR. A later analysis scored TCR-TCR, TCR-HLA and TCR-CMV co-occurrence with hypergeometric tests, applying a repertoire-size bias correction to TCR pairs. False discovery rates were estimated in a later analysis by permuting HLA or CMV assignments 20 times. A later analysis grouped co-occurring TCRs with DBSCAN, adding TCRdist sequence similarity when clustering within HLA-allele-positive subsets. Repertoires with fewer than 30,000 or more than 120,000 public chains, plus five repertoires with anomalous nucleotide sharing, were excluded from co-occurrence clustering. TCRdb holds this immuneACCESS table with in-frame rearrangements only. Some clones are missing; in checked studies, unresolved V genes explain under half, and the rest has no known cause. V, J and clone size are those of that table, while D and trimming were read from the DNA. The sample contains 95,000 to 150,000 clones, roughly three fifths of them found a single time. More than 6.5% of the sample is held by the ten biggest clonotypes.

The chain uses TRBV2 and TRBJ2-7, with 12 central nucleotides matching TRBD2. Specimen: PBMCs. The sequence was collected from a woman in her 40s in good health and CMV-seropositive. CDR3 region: CASSGTSGDEAYEQYF. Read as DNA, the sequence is TGTGCCAGCAGTGGGACTAGCGGGGACGAAGCCTACGAGCAGTACTTC.